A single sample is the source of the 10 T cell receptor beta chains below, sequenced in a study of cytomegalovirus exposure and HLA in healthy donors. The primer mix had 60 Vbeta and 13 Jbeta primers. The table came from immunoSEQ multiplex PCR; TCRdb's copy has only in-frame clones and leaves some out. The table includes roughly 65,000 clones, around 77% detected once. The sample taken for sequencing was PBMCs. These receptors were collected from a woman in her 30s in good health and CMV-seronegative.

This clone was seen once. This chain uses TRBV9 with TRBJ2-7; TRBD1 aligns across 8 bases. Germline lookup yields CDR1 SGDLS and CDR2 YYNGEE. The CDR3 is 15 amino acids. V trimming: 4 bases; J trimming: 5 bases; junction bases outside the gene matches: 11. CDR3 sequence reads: CASSPRTGFYHEQYF. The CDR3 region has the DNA TGTGCCAGCAGCCCCCGGACAGGGTTTTACCACGAGCAGTACTTC.

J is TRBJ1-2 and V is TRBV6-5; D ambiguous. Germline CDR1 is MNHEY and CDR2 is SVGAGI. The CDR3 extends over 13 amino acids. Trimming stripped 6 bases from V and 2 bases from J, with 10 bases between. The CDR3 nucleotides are TGTGCCAGCAGCCCCGCGGCGAACTATGGCTACACCTTC. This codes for CASSPAANYGYTF.

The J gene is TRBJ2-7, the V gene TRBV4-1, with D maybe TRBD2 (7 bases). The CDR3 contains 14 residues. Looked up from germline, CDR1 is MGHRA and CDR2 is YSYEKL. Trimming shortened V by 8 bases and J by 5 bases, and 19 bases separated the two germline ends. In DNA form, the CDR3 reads TGCGCCAGCGGCCGGGCGGGGGCGACGGACGAGCAGTACTTC. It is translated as CASGRAGATDEQYF.

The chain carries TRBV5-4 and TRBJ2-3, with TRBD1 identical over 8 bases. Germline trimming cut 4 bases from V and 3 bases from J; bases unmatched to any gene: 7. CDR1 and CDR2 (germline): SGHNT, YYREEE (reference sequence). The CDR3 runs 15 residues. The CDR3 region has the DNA TGTGCCAGCAGCAATGACAGGGGTCGGACAGATACGCAGTATTTT. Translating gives CASSNDRGRTDTQYF.

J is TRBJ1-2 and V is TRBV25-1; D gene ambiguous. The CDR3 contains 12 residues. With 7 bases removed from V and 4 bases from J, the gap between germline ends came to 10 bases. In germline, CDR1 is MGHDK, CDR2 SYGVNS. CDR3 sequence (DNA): TGTGCCAGCACATCGGGTAGCTATGGCTACACCTTC. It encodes CASTSGSYGYTF.

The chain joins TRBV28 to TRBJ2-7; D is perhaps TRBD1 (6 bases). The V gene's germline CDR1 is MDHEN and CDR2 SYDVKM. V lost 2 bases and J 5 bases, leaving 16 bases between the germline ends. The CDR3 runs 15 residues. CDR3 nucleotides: TGTGCCAGCAGTTTACCCGGGTCAGGGGAGCACGAGCAGTACTTC. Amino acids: CASSLPGSGEHEQYF. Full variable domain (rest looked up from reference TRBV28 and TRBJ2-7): DVKVTQSSRYLVKRTGEKVFLECVQDMDHENMFWYRQDPGLGLRLIYFSYDVKMKEKGDIPEGYSVSREKKERFSLILESASTNQTSMYLCASSLPGSGEHEQYFGPGTRLTVT.

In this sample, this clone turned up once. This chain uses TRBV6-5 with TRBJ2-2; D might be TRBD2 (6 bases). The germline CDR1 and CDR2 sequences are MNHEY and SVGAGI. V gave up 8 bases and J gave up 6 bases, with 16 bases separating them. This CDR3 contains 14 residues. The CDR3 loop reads CASGGVSLAGELFF. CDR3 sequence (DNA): TGTGCCAGCGGAGGGGTTTCTTTGGCCGGGGAGCTGTTTTTT.

The CDR3 protein is CASSRTGGDEQFF. The CDR3 DNA sequence: TGCGCCAGCAGCAGGACTGGAGGGGATGAGCAGTTCTTC. The chain recombines TRBV4-1 with TRBJ2-1; tentatively, D is TRBD2 (6 bases). V gave up 5 bases and J gave up 8 bases, with 13 bases separating them. Germline V lookup: CDR1 MGHRA, CDR2 YSYEKL. The CDR3 contains 13 residues.

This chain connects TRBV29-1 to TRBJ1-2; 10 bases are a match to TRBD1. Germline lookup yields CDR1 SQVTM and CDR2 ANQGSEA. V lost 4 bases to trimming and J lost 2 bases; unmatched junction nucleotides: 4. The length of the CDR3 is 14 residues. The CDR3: CSVGTGQGNYGYTF. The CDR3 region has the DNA TGCAGCGTTGGCACGGGACAGGGGAACTATGGCTACACCTTC.

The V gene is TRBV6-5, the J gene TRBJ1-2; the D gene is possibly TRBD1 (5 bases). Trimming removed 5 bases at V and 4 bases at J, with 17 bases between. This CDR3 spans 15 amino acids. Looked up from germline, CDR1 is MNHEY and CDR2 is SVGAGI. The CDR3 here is CASSPGGTGAYGYTF. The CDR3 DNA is TGTGCCAGCAGTCCGGGCGGGACGGGCGCCTATGGCTACACCTTC.